The present TCR beta chain was sequenced within a study of a mutant IDH1 vaccine in newly diagnosed glioma. Overall study: Treated patients comprised around 62% males and about 40% females, mean age roughly 44 years. Patients arrived already treated with radiotherapy, temozolomide, or both, most having had both.

The table came from immunoSEQ multiplex PCR; TCRdb's copy has only in-frame clones and leaves some out. The data show 75,000 to 80,000 clones, 85% to 90% seen once. Overall study results and limits: Pseudoprogression appeared independent of alterations in top peripheral clonotypes.

Time point given: week 23, last vaccination. Every single dose of the vaccine, 300 ug of mutant IDH1 20-mer peptide, came with topical imiquimod. Those who donated had recent WHO grade 3 or 4 IDH1-mutant, ATRX-lost astrocytomas. As regards this clone: As yet, its antigen is unknown.

Germline loops: CDR1 SGHRS, CDR2 YFSETQ. The ends lost 1 base at V and 4 bases at J; junction bases unmatched: 8. This CDR3 is built from 16 residues. The source material was PBMCs, sampled from a glioma patient whose treatment included an IDH1 peptide vaccine. The clonotype was recovered from a woman aged 45-60 years with glioma. This sequence joins TRBV5-1 and TRBJ2-3, with 8 bases lining up with TRBD2. The CDR3 reads CASSLIEREPADTQYF. The DNA of the CDR3 is TGCGCCAGCAGCTTGATCGAGCGGGAGCCGGCAGATACGCAGTATTTT.